Sequencing of this T cell receptor beta chain was carried out in a study of radiotherapy plus CTLA-4 blockade in lung cancer. The assay was immunoSEQ multiplex PCR, and TCRdb's table has in-frame clones only and misses some. Counted here are around 100,000 clones, roughly four fifths occurring once; the ten biggest clones make up around 3%. From germline, CDR1 is PRHDT and CDR2 FYEKMQ (reference sequence). The CDR3 length is 17 residues. Trimming cost V 5 bases and J 3 bases; bases outside gene matches: 14. The chain is built from TRBV13 and TRBJ2-7; TRBD1 matches 9 bases. The receptor's source is a human donor with non-small cell lung cancer that progressed on radiotherapy plus ipilimumab. Some clones in this sample may be carry-over from other donors' samples. The starting material was peripheral blood, obtained from a patient treated with radiotherapy plus ipilimumab. This CDR3 is CASSPVGGTGLIYEQYF. As DNA, the CDR3 is TGTGCCAGCAGCCCCGTGGGAGGGACAGGGTTAATCTACGAGCAGTACTTC.